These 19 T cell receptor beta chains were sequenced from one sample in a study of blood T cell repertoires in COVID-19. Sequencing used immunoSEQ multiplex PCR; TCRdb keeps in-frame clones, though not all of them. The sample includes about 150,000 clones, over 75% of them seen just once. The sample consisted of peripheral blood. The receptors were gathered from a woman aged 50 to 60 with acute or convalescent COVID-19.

The CDR3 DNA reads TGTGCCAGCAGTGAAGGAGGCCGCGGTGGCCCGAACACTGAAGCTTTCTTT. Translation: CASSEGGRGGPNTEAFF. This rearrangement joins TRBV6-1 to TRBJ1-1; D unresolved. Germline loops: CDR1 MNHNS, CDR2 SASEGT. V shed 1 base and J shed 1 base, with 16 bases lying between them. The CDR3 consists of 17 residues.

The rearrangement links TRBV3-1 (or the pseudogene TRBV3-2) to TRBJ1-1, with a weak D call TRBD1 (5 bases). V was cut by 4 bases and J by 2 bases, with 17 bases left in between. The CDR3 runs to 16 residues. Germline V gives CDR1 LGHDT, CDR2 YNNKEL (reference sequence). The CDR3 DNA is TGTGCCAGCAGCCTTTTCGGCGGAGGGGAAAACACTGAAGCTTTCTTT. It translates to CASSLFGGGENTEAFF.

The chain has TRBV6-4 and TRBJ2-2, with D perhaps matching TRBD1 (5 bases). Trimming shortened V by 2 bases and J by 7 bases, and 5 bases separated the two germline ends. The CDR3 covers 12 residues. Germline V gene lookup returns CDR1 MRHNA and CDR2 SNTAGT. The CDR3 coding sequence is TGTGCCAGCAGTGACAGGGGCGGGGAGCTGTTTTTT. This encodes CASSDRGGELFF.

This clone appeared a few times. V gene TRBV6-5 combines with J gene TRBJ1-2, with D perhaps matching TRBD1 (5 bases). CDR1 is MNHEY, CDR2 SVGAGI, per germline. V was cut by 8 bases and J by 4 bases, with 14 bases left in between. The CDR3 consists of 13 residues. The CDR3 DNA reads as TGTGCCAGCTTGAACAGGTTAACCTATGGCTACACCTTC. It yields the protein CASLNRLTYGYTF.

CDR3: CASSGNGGAQETQYF. CDR3 bases: TGTGCCAGCAGCGGAAACGGGGGGGCTCAGGAGACCCAGTACTTC. The chain combines TRBV11-3 with TRBJ2-5, with 8 bases fitting TRBD2. Germline CDR1 is SGHNT and CDR2 is YENEEA. The CDR3 runs 15 residues. J was trimmed by 5 bases and V by 5 bases; bases with no gene match: 10.

The CDR3 DNA is TGTGCCAGCAGCCAACTACTAGGGACACCAGGGGTTGGCTACACCTTC. Protein sequence: CASSQLLGTPGVGYTF. The chain carries TRBV3-1 (or the pseudogene TRBV3-2) and TRBJ1-2, with D perhaps matching TRBD1 (6 bases). Germline CDR1 is LGHDT and CDR2 is YNNKEL (reference sequence). The CDR3 sequence is 16 residues long. V dropped 2 bases and J dropped 7 bases, with 20 bases sitting between them.

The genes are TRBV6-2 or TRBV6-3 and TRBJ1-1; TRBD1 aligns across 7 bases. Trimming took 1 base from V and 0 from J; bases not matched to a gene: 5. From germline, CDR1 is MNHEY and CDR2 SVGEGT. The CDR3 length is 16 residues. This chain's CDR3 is CASSYYPTGMNTEAFF. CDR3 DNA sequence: TGTGCCAGCAGTTACTACCCGACAGGGATGAACACTGAAGCTTTCTTT.

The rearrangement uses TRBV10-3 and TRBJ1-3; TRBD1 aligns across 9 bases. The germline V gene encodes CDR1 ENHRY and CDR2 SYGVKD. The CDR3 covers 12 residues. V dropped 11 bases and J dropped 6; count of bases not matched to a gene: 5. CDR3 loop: CAAWTGENTIYF. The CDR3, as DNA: TGTGCCGCCTGGACAGGGGAAAACACCATATATTTT.

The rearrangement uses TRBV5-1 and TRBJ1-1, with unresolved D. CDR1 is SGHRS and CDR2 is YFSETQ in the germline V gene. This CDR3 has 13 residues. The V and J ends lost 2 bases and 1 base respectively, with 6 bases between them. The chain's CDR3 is CASSFSRNTEAFF. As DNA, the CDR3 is TGCGCCAGCAGCTTTTCTCGGAACACTGAAGCTTTCTTT.

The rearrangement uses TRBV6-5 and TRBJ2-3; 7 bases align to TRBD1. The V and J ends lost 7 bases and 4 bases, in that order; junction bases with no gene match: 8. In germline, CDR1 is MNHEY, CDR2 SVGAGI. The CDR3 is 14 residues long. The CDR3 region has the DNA TGTGCCAGCATCCCCACAGGGGTGGCAGATACGCAGTATTTT. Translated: CASIPTGVADTQYF.

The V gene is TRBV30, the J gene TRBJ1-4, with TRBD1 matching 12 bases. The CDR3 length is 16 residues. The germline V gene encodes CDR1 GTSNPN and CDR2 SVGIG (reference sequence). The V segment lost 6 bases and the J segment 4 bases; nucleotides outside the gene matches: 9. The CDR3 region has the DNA TGTGCCTGCCCGGGACAGGGGGCGCGGGGTAATGAAAAACTGTTTTTT. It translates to CACPGQGARGNEKLFF. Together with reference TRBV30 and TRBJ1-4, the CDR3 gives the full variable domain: SQTIHQWPATLVQPVGSPLSLECTVEGTSNPNLYWYRQAAGRGLQLLFYSVGIGQISSEVPQNLSASRPQDRQFILSSKKLLLSDSGFYLCACPGQGARGNEKLFFGSGTQLSVL.

The CDR3 here is CASNKAGGHTDTQYF. The CDR3 nucleotides read TGTGCCAGCAACAAAGCGGGGGGCCACACAGATACGCAGTATTTT. The rearrangement joins TRBV9 to TRBJ2-3; 9 nucleotides match TRBD2. Germline lookup yields CDR1 SGDLS and CDR2 YYNGEE. V lost 6 bases and J lost 2; bases outside the gene matches: 7. CDR3 length: 15 amino acids.

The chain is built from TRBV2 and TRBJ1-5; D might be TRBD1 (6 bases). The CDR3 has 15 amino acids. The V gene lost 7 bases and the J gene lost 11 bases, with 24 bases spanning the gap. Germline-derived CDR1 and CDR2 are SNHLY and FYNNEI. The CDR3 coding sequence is TGTGCCAGCACCCCGGGACAAGGGGCTTGGTCGGCCCAGCATTTT. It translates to CASTPGQGAWSAQHF.

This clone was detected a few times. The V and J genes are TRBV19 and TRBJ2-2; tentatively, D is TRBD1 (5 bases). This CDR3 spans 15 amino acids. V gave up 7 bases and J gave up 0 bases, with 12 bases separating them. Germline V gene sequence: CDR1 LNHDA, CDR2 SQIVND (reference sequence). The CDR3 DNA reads TGTGCCAGTAACTTTGAAGGGGCGAACACCGGGGAGCTGTTTTTT. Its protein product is CASNFEGANTGELFF.

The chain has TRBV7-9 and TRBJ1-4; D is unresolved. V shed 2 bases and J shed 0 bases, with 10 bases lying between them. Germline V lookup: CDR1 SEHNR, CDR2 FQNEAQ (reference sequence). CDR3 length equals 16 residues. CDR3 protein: CASSLQVQTTNEKLFF. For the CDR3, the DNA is TGTGCCAGCAGCTTACAGGTGCAGACAACTAATGAAAAACTGTTTTTT. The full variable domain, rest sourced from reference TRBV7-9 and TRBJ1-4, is DTGVSQNPRHKITKRGQNVTFRCDPISEHNRLYWYRQTLGQGPEFLTYFQNEAQLEKSRLLSDRFSAERPKGSFSTLEIQRTEQGDSAMYLCASSLQVQTTNEKLFFGSGTQLSVL.

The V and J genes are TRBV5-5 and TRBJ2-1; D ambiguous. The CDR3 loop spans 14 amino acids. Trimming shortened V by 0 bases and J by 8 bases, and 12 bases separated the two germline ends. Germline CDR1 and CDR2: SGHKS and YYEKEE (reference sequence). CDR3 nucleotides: TGTGCCAGCAGCTTGGAGGTCAGGTCCGATGAGCAGTTCTTC. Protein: CASSLEVRSDEQFF.

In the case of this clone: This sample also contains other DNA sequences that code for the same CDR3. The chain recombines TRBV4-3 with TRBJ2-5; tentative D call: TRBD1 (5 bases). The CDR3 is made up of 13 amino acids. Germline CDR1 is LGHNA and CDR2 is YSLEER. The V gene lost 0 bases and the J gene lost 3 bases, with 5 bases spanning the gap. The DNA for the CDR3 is TGCGCCAGCAGCCAAGACAGGGAAGAGACCCAGTACTTC. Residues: CASSQDREETQYF.

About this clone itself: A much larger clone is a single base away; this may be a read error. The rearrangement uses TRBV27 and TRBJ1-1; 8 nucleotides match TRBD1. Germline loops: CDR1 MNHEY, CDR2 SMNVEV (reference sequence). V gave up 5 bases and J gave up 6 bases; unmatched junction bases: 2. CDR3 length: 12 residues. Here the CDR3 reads CASSPTGAEAFF. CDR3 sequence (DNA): TGTGCCAGCAGTCCGACAGGGGCTGAAGCTTTCTTT.

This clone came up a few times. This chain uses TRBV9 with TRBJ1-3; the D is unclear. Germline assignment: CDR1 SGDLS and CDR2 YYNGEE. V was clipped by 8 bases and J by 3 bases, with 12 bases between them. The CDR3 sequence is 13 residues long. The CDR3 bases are TGTGCCAGTACTGATTTTCGTGGAAACACCATATATTTT. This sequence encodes CASTDFRGNTIYF.